The 18 T cell receptor beta chains listed next were all sequenced from one sample in a study of T-cell memory formation after mild COVID-19. TCRdb reprocessed the 5' RACE reads with MiXCR, giving one entry per CDR3 protein. This sample has fewer than 650,000 distinct CDR3 sequences; roughly a sixth occur once, and the top ten carry approximately 8.1%. The specimen sequenced was PBMCs or a T cell subset sorted from them (not recorded which). The source of these receptors is an adult woman who had mild COVID-19 (a few samples of this study predate the infection). Cell type and time point are not known.

The sample holds a few counts of this clonotype. This CDR3 is CASSLSLGLAGNEQFF. The CDR3 DNA reads TGCGCCAGCAGCTTGAGCCTCGGCCTAGCGGGAAATGAGCAGTTCTTC. This rearrangement joins TRBV5-1 to TRBJ2-1; TRBD2 matches at 9 bases. CDR3 length: 16 residues. Germline CDR1 is SGHRS and CDR2 is YFSETQ. Trimming took 1 base from V and 7 from J; bases not matched to a gene: 9.

About this clonotype: Likely a read error: the CDR3 ends without its conserved phenylalanine or tryptophan. The DNA is left out, because the CDR3 cannot be placed on it with certainty; the CDR3 is given as TCRdb lists it. The chain uses TRBV7-9 and TRBJ1-2. The CDR3 length is 10 residues, termini included. Germline lookup yields CDR1 SEHNR and CDR2 FQNEAQ (reference sequence). The CDR3 loop reads CASSPGSTDL.

This chain joins TRBV29-1 and TRBJ2-3; TRBD2 agrees at 7 bases. The CDR3 has 14 amino acids. Germline CDR1 reads SQVTM; CDR2 reads ANQGSEA. J was trimmed by 5 bases and V by 6 bases; bases with no gene match: 11. The CDR3 DNA is TGCAGCGTCGAGAGAGCGGGGTCCGGAGATACGCAGTATTTT. Its translation is CSVERAGSGDTQYF.

Many counts were recorded for this clonotype. The rearrangement uses TRBV6-2 or TRBV6-3 and TRBJ2-1; 11 positions agree with TRBD2. After removal of 6 bases from V and 7 bases from J, the junction contained 8 bases not matched to a gene. The CDR3 sequence is 15 residues long. In germline, CDR1 is MNHEY, CDR2 SVGEGT. The CDR3 is CASSLTSGDFNEQFF. The DNA of the CDR3 is TGTGCCAGCAGCCTGACTAGCGGGGACTTTAATGAGCAGTTCTTC.

This clonotype has just a few counts. This chain connects TRBV7-9 to TRBJ2-3; unclear D gene. This CDR3 has 17 residues. The germline gives CDR1 SEHNR, CDR2 FQNEAQ (reference sequence). V was clipped by 5 bases and J by 0 bases, with 18 bases between them. The CDR3 is CASSNANNRFSTDTQYF. Here the CDR3 DNA reads TGTGCCAGCAGCAACGCTAACAACAGATTTAGCACAGATACGCAGTATTTT.

V is TRBV15 and J is TRBJ1-5, with D unresolved. The CDR3 length is 12 residues. CDR1 is LNHNV, CDR2 YYDKDF, per germline (reference sequence). V was clipped by 2 bases and J by 5 bases, with 4 bases between them. DNA of the CDR3: TGTGCCACCAGCAGACGCGATCAGCCCCAGCATTTT. It is translated as CATSRRDQPQHF.

This rearrangement joins TRBV3-1 to TRBJ2-7; 7 bases align to TRBD1. The CDR3 runs to 18 residues. Germline V CDR1 and CDR2: LGHDT, YNNKEL (reference sequence). The V segment lost 3 bases and the J segment 5 bases; nucleotides outside the gene matches: 19. The CDR3 is CASSQRGRLPFSSDEQYF. The CDR3 DNA reads TGTGCCAGCAGCCAGAGGGGGCGGTTACCTTTTTCGAGCGACGAGCAGTACTTC.

This chain joins TRBV7-3 and TRBJ2-3; a possible D gene is TRBD2 (6 bases). V was cut by 5 bases and J by 2 bases, with 11 bases left in between. This CDR3 contains 14 residues. The V gene's germline CDR1 is SGHTA and CDR2 FQGTGA. CDR3 DNA: TGTGCCAGCAGCCCTGGGACTGTCACAGATACGCAGTATTTT. It codes for CASSPGTVTDTQYF.

The genes are TRBV7-9 and TRBJ1-3, with 10 bases fitting TRBD1. Germline V gene data show CDR1 as SEHNR and CDR2 as FQNEAQ (reference sequence). J lost 8 bases, V lost 2 bases, and 6 bases had no gene match. The CDR3 is made up of 15 amino acids. CDR3 in amino acids: CASSLRTGGLDTIYF. CDR3 coding DNA: TGTGCCAGCAGCTTAAGGACAGGGGGTTTGGACACCATATATTTT.

This clonotype was seen repeatedly, ten times or more. The rearrangement joins TRBV5-1 to TRBJ2-7; 7 nucleotides align to TRBD1. Trimming removed 0 bases from V and 4 bases from J; junction bases left unmatched: 4. This CDR3 comprises 14 residues. Per germline, CDR1 SGHRS and CDR2 YFSETQ. The CDR3 sequence: CASSLEDRIYEQYF. The CDR3 nucleotides read TGCGCCAGCAGCTTGGAGGACAGGATATACGAGCAGTACTTC.

This clonotype was seen a handful of times. The chain is built from TRBV24-1 and TRBJ2-5; D is unclear. CDR1 KGHDR and CDR2 SFDVKD come from the germline V gene. Trimming removed 2 bases from V and 0 bases from J, with 18 bases in between. The CDR3 consists of 18 residues. CDR3 DNA sequence: TGTGCCACCAGTGATTCTGACCGGGTACCACGCTACCAAGAGACCCAGTACTTC. Translation gives CATSDSDRVPRYQETQYF.

This clonotype was seen a handful of times. V gene TRBV11-2 combines with J gene TRBJ2-3, with 11 bases aligning to TRBD1. The CDR3 runs 15 residues. Germline V gene data show CDR1 as SGHAT and CDR2 as FQNNGV. Losses at the gene ends were 2 bases for V and 4 bases for J; bases not matched to a gene: 2. CDR3 residues: CASSLMGQGADTQYF. For the CDR3, the DNA is TGTGCCAGCAGCTTAATGGGACAGGGGGCAGATACGCAGTATTTT. Combining the CDR3 with reference TRBV11-2 and TRBJ2-3 gives the whole variable domain EAGVAQSPRYKIIEKRQSVAFWCNPISGHATLYWYQQILGQGPKLLIQFQNNGVVDDSQLPKDRFSAERLKGVDSTLKIQPAKLEDSAVYLCASSLMGQGADTQYFGPGTRLTVL.

This clonotype appeared a few times. CDR3 DNA: TGTGCCAGCAGCCGCGGGACAGGGGCTACGGGAGGGTATGGCTACACCTTC. Amino acid sequence: CASSRGTGATGGYGYTF. The chain joins TRBV12-3 or TRBV12-4 to TRBJ1-2; 10 bases map to TRBD1. This CDR3 comprises 17 residues. V was clipped by 6 bases and J by 5 bases; unmatched bases: 15.

This clonotype was seen a handful of times. The genes are TRBV24-1 and TRBJ1-2; possibly TRBD1 for D (6 bases). Trimming cost V 12 bases and J 4 bases, with 17 bases left between them. The CDR3 runs to 13 residues. Germline V gene lookup returns CDR1 KGHDR and CDR2 SFDVKD. The CDR3 spells CASQGLDSYGYTF. The CDR3 bases are TGTGCCTCGCAGGGATTGGACAGCTATGGCTACACCTTC.

This clonotype was detected a few times. The chain joins TRBV30 to TRBJ1-2; no definite D call. This CDR3 contains 15 residues. The germline V gene has CDR1 GTSNPN and CDR2 SVGIG (reference sequence). Trimming pared 0 bases from V and 3 bases from J, leaving 14 bases between. The CDR3 spells CAWSVLGVRHYGYTF. CDR3 bases: TGTGCCTGGAGTGTATTGGGAGTCAGACACTATGGCTACACCTTC.

This clonotype was seen only a few times. The rearrangement uses TRBV5-1 and TRBJ2-7, with 14 nucleotides matching TRBD2. The germline V gene encodes CDR1 SGHRS and CDR2 YFSETQ. The CDR3 runs to 17 residues. The V segment lost 2 bases and the J segment 6 bases; nucleotides outside the gene matches: 10. CDR3 amino acids: CASSLGTSGGRTGEQYF. In DNA, the CDR3 is TGCGCCAGCAGCTTAGGGACTAGCGGGGGACGAACGGGCGAGCAGTACTTC.

This clonotype was seen a handful of times. This chain links TRBV24-1 with TRBJ2-1, with D possibly being TRBD1 or TRBD2 (7 bases each). The CDR3 spans 15 residues. Trimming stripped 3 bases from V and 7 bases from J, with 15 bases between. The germline V gene has CDR1 KGHDR and CDR2 SFDVKD. The CDR3 DNA is TGTGCCACCAGTGATCCAGGGACAGCGGGGAATGAGCAGTTCTTC. Residues: CATSDPGTAGNEQFF.

The chain carries TRBV4-1 and TRBJ2-7, with TRBD1 matching 8 bases. The CDR3 length is 16 residues. Trimming took 0 bases from V and 3 from J; bases not matched to a gene: 7. Germline V gene data show CDR1 as MGHRA and CDR2 as YSYEKL. CDR3 DNA sequence: TGCGCCAGCAGCCAAGATGACAGGGGACTCATCTACGAGCAGTACTTC. This translates into CASSQDDRGLIYEQYF.